This T cell receptor beta chain was sequenced for a study of blood T cell repertoires in COVID-19 (TCRdb year 2020). Study-wide context: Samples from collaborators originated in the United States, Italy and Spain and spanned both the acute and convalescent phases of COVID-19. The prospective study material was composed of cDNA or gDNA derived from T cells, B-cell-depleted T cells, or PBMCs. Subjects who had been exposed to COVID-19, were actively infected with it, or had recovered from it provided the deeply sampled blood TCRbeta repertoires that made up the dataset. The repertoires were released in a freely available public database intended as a resource for research on the immune response to SARS-CoV-2. Samples were obtained from the ongoing ImmuneRACE study (first 160 participants) and from 950 to 1,500 subjects provided by 6 global collaborators. A de-identified subject ID, COVID-19 status, age in years and sex were almost always included in the sample metadata. Where available, HLA class I and class II types were obtained from metadata supplied by the sample provider rather than from assay-based typing.

The germline V gene provides CDR1 MNHEY and CDR2 SVGAGI. The CDR3 starts with the cysteine, ends with the phenylalanine, and has 12 residues. Only the CDR3 region is kept as DNA, spanning 36 bases read in frame from base 1. V is cut by 5 bases and J by 9 bases, and the space between the germline ends is 12 bases. TCRbeta CDR3 regions were amplified from genomic DNA using the immunoSEQ Assay, a bias-controlled multiplex PCR. Turning to the authors' computational methods: Nucleated cell counts per sample were estimated from amplification of reference gene primers within the assay. To quantify the absolute abundance of each unique TCRbeta CDR3 rearrangement, sequence reads were collapsed and filtered. For each sample, productive Simpson clonality was calculated by taking the square root of Simpson's diversity index across productive rearrangements. The table was pulled from immuneACCESS by TCRdb, which kept in-frame rearrangements only. Such tables lose some clones; where checked, under half of the loss comes from unresolved V genes, and the rest has no known cause. V and J calls and clone size are as listed in that table; D and trimming were resolved from the DNA. For this sample there are 180,000 or so clones; around nine tenths appear just once. The ten largest make up approximately 3.3% of the sample.

What the work shows at the level of the full study, not this receptor alone: The quantity of clinical and demographic metadata differed by source and by participant and was supplied without curation.

Collaborating institutions collected whole blood in K2EDTA tubes following their own protocols. For TCRbeta analysis, collaborator samples were shipped as frozen whole blood, as isolated PBMCs, or as DNA extracted from either sample type. Remarks on this clone: The antigen this receptor binds is unknown. No much larger clone is present one base from it, and per-base qualities are unavailable.

The rearrangement joined TRBV6-5 to TRBJ2-3; there is no confident call for the D gene. What was sequenced was peripheral blood. The receptor comes from a man aged 18 to 30 with active or convalescent COVID-19. The CDR3 in this case is CASSPNFRTQYF. The nucleotides read TGTGCCAGCAGTCCAAATTTCAGGACGCAGTATTTT.